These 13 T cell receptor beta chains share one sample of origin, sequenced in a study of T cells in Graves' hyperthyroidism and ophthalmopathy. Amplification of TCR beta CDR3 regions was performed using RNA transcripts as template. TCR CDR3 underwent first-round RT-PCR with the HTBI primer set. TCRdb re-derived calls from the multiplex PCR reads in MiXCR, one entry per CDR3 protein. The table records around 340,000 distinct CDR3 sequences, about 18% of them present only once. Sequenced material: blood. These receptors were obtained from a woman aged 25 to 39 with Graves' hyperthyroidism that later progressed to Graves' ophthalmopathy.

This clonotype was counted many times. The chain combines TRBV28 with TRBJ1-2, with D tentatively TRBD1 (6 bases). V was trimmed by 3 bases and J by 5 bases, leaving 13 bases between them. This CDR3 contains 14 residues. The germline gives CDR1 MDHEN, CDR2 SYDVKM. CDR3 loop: CASSFRGEGYGYTF. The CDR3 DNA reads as TGTGCCAGCAGTTTCAGGGGAGAAGGGTATGGCTACACCTTC.

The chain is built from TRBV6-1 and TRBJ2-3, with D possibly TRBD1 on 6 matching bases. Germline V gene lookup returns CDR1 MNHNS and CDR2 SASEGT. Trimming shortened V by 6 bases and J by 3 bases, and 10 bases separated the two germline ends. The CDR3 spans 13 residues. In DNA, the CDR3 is TGTGCCAGCAGACAGGGCCCGACAGATACGCAGTATTTT. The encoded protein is CASRQGPTDTQYF.

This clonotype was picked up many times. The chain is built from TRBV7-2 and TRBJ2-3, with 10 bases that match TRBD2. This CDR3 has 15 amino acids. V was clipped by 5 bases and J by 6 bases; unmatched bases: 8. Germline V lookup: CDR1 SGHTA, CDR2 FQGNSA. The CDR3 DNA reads TGTGCCAGCAGCGTCAGCGGGGGGGCCCTGGATACGCAGTATTTT. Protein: CASSVSGGALDTQYF.

This CDR3 reads CASSFHRDTDTQYF. The CDR3 coding sequence is TGTGCCAGCAGCTTCCACAGGGACACAGATACGCAGTATTTT. This chain connects TRBV7-3 to TRBJ2-3; a weak D match, TRBD1 (6 bases). Trimming took off 3 bases at V and 2 bases at J, with 9 bases between the two ends. The germline V gene encodes CDR1 SGHTA and CDR2 FQGTGA. This CDR3 comprises 14 residues.

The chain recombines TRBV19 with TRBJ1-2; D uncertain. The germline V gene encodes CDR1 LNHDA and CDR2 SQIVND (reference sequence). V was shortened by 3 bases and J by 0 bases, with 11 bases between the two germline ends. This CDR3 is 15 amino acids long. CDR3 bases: TGTGCCAGTAGTATTGCGGCTCGGACTAACTATGGCTACACCTTC. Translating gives CASSIAARTNYGYTF.

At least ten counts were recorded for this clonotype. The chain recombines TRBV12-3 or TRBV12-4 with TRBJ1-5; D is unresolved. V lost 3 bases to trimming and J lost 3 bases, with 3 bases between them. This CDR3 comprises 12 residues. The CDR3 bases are TGTGCCAGCAGTTTCCTCAATCAGCCCCAGCATTTT. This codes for CASSFLNQPQHF.

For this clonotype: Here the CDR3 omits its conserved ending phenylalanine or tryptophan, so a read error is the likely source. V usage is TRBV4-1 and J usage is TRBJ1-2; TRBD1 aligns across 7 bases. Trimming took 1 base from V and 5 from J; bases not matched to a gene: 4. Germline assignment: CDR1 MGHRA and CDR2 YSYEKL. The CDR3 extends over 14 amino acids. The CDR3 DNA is TGCGCCAGCAGCCAAGCCACGGGACAGTATGGCTACACCGTC. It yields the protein CASSQATGQYGYTV.

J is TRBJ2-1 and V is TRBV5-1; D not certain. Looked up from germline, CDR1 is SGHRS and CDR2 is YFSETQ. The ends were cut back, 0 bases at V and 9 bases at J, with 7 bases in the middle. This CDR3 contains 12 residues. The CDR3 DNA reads TGCGCCAGCAGCTTGGGACGTTTTGAGCAGTTCTTC. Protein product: CASSLGRFEQFF.

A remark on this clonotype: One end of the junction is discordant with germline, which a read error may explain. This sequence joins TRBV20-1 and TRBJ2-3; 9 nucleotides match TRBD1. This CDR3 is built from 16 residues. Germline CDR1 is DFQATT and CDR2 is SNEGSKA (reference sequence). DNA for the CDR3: TGCAGTGCTAGAGATTTACAGGGGGCGAGGACAGGTACGCAGTATTTT. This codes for CSARDLQGARTGTQYF.

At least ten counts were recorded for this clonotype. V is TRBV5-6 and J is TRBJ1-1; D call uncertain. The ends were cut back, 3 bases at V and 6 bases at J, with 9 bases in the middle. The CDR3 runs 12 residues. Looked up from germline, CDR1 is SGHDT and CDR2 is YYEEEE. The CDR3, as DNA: TGTGCCAGCAGCTCCGATTCCCCTGAAGCTTTCTTT. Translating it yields CASSSDSPEAFF.

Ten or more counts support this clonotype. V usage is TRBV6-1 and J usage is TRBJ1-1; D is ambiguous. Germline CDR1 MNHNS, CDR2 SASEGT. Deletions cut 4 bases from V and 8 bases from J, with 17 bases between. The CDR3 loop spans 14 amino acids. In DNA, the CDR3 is TGTGCCAGCAGTGCGGACCTAAGTACAACAGAAGCTTTCTTT. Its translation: CASSADLSTTEAFF.

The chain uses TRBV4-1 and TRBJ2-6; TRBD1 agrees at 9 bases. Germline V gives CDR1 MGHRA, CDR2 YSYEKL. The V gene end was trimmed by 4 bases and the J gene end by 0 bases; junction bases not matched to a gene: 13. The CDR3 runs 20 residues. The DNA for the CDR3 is TGCGCCAGCAGCCTCATGGTCCCGGGACAGGGAGTCTCTGGGGCCAACGTCCTGACTTTC. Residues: CASSLMVPGQGVSGANVLTF.

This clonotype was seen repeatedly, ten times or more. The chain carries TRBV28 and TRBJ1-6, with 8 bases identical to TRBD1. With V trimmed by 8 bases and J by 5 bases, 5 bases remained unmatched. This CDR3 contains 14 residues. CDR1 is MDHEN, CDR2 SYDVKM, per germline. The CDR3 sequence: CASYPGQDNSPLHF. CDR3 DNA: TGTGCCAGCTATCCGGGACAGGATAATTCACCCCTCCACTTT.